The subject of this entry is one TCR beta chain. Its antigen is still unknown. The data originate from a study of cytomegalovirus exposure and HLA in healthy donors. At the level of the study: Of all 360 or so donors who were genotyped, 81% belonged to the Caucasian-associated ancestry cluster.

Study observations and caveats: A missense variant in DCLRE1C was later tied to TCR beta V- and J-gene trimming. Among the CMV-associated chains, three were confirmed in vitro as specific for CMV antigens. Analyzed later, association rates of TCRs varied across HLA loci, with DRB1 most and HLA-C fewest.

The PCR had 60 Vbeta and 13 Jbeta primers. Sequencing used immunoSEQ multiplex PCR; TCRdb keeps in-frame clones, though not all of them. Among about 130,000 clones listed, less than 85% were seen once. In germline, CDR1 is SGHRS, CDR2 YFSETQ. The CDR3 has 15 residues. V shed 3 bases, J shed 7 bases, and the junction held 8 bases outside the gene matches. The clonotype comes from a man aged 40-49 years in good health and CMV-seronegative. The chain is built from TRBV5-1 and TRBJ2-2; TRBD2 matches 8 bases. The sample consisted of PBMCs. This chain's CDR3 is CASSSDSGTGGELFF. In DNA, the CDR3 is TGCGCCAGCAGCTCTGATAGCGGGACTGGCGGGGAGCTGTTTTTT.